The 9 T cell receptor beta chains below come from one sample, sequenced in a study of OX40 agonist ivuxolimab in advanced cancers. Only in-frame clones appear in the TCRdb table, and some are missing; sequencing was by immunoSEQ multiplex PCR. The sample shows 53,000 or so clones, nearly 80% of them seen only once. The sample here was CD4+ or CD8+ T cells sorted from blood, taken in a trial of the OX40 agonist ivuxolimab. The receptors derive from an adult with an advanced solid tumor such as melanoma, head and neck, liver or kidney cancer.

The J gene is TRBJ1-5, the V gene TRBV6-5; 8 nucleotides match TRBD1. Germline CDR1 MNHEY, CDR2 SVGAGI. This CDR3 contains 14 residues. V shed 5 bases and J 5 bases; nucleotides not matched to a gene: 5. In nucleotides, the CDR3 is TGTGCCAGCAGTCTAGACAGGGGAGATCAGCCCCAGCATTTT. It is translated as CASSLDRGDQPQHF.

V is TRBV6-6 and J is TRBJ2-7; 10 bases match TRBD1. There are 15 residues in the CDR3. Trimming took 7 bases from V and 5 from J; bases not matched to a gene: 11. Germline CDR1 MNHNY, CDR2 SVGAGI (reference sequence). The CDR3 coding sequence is TGTGCCAGCACCCGACGACAGGGGGCGCCGGACGAGCAGTACTTC. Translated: CASTRRQGAPDEQYF.

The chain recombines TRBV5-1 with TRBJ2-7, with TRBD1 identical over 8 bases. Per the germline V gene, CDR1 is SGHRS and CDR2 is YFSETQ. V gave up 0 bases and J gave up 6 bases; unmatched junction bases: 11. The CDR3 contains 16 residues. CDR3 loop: CASSLGAQGARGEQYF. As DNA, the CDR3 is TGCGCCAGCAGCTTGGGGGCCCAGGGGGCCAGGGGCGAGCAGTACTTC.

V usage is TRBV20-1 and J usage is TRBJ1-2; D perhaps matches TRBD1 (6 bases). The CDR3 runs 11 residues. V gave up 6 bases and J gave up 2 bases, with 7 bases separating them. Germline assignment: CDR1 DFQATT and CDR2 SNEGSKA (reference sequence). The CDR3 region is CSATGNYGYTF. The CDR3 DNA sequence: TGCAGTGCCACAGGGAACTATGGCTACACCTTC.

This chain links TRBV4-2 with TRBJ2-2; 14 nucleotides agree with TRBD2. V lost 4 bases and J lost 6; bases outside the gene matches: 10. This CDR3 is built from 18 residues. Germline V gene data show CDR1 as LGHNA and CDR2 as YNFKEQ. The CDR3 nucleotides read TGTGCCAGCAGCCCGACGACTAGCGGGAGGGCCGGGGCCGGGGAGCTGTTTTTT. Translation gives CASSPTTSGRAGAGELFF.

CDR3 amino acids: CASKRAGGQGNTEAFF. The CDR3 nucleotides are TGTGCCAGTAAGCGAGCCGGGGGGCAGGGGAACACTGAAGCTTTCTTT. The chain recombines TRBV19 with TRBJ1-1; TRBD1 is a possible D gene (6 bases). CDR3 size: 16 residues. Germline CDR1 LNHDA, CDR2 SQIVND (reference sequence). V lost 7 bases and J lost 1, with 19 bases in between.

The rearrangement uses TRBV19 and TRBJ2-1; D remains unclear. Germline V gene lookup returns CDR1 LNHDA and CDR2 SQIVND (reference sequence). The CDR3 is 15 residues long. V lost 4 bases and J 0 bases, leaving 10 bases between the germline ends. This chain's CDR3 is CASSRLAVSYNEQFF. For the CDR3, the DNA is TGTGCCAGTAGTAGGCTGGCGGTCTCCTACAATGAGCAGTTCTTC.

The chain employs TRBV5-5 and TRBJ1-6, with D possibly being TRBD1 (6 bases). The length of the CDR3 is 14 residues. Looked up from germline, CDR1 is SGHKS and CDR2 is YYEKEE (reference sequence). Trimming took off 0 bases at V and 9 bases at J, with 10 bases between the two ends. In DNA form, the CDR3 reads TGTGCCAGCAGCTTGGGACAGGAGGGTTCACCCCTCCACTTT. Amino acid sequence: CASSLGQEGSPLHF.

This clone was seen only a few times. The CDR3 region has the DNA TGTGCCAGCAGCTCCAAAAGAAAGGGGTTGACAGGAAAAACGGCCTACGAGCAGTACTTC. It is translated as CASSSKRKGLTGKTAYEQYF. The rearrangement joins TRBV7-8 to TRBJ2-7; D might be TRBD1 (6 bases). From germline, CDR1 is SGHVS and CDR2 FQNEAQ. Trimming took 4 bases from V and 2 from J, leaving 30 bases between them. CDR3 length equals 20 residues. Looking up the rest from reference TRBV7-8 and TRBJ2-7 gives the full variable domain: GAGVSQSPRYKVAKRGQDVALRCDPISGHVSLFWYQQALGQGPEFLTYFQNEAQLDKSGLPSDRFFAERPEGSVSTLKIQRTQQEDSAVYLCASSSKRKGLTGKTAYEQYFGPGTRLTVT.